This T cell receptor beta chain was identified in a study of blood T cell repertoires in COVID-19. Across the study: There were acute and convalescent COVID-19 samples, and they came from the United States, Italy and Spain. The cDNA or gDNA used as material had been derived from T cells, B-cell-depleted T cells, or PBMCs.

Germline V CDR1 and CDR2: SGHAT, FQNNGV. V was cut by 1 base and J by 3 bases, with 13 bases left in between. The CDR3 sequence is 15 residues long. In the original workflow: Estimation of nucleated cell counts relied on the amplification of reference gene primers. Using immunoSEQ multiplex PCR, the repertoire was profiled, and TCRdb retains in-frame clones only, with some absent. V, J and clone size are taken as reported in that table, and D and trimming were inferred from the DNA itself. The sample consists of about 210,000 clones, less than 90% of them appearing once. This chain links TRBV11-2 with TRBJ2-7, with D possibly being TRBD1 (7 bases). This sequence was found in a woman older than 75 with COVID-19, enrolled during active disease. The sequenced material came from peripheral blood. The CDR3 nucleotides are TGTGCCAGCAGCTTAGGACAGGGACTCTACTACGAGCAGTACTTC. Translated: CASSLGQGLYYEQYF.